The 12 T cell receptor beta chains in this list originate from one sample, sequenced in a study of identical twins. TCRdb reanalysed the 5' RACE reads using MiXCR and keeps one entry per CDR3 protein. The profile shows hundreds of thousands of distinct CDR3 sequences, about a fifth of them singletons. These records were also assigned to another study, of yellow fever vaccine responses in identical twins.

Sequenced: CD4+ T cells sorted from blood. The origin of the receptors is a woman under 30 in good health.

The CDR3: CATSRVYLGLAGRSSYEQYF. CDR3 DNA: TGTGCCACCAGCAGAGTGTATCTTGGACTAGCGGGACGGAGCTCCTACGAGCAGTACTTC. This chain uses TRBV15 with TRBJ2-7, with TRBD2 matching 12 bases. The CDR3 sequence is 20 residues long. V lost 1 base and J lost 0; bases outside the gene matches: 13. CDR1 is LNHNV and CDR2 is YYDKDF in the germline V gene (reference sequence). The variable domain in full, completed from reference TRBV15 and TRBJ2-7, reads DAMVIQNPRYQVTQFGKPVTLSCSQTLNHNVMYWYQQKSSQAPKLLFHYYDKDFNNEADTPDNFQSRRPNTSFCFLDIRSPGLGDTAMYLCATSRVYLGLAGRSSYEQYFGPGTRLTVT.

This chain uses TRBV7-2 with TRBJ1-2; 8 nucleotides agree with TRBD1. The length of the CDR3 is 15 residues. From germline, CDR1 is SGHTA and CDR2 FQGNSA. Trimming removed 1 base from V and 4 bases from J; junction bases left unmatched: 5. CDR3 sequence reads: CASSLVLQGAYGYTF. Here the CDR3 DNA reads TGTGCCAGCAGCTTAGTCTTGCAGGGGGCCTATGGCTACACCTTC.

V usage is TRBV7-2 and J usage is TRBJ1-4, with D maybe TRBD1 (6 bases). Between the trimmed V and J ends, which lost 1 base and 8 bases, there was a span of 11 bases. Germline CDR1 and CDR2: SGHTA and FQGNSA. There are 14 residues in the CDR3. The CDR3 DNA reads as TGTGCCAGCAGCTTAGGCGGACAGTGGGAAAAACTGTTTTTT. It is translated as CASSLGGQWEKLFF.

This clonotype was seen a handful of times. The rearrangement links TRBV5-1 to TRBJ2-3; 9 positions agree with TRBD1. This CDR3 comprises 17 residues. The V and J ends lost 1 base and 4 bases, in that order; junction bases with no gene match: 10. Germline V gene sequence: CDR1 SGHRS, CDR2 YFSETQ. The CDR3 sequence: CASSLRYSGQGADTQYF. The DNA of the CDR3 is TGCGCCAGCAGCTTGAGGTATTCGGGACAGGGAGCAGATACGCAGTATTTT.

V and J are TRBV28 and TRBJ2-7; D could derive from TRBD1 or TRBD2 (7 bases each). The V gene lost 6 bases and the J gene lost 1 base, with 16 bases spanning the gap. CDR1 MDHEN and CDR2 SYDVKM come from the germline V gene. This CDR3 has 15 amino acids. Written as DNA, the CDR3 is TGTGCCAGCAGGAGGGGAGGGGGCACGTCCTACGAGCAGTACTTC. It codes for CASRRGGGTSYEQYF.

V is TRBV10-3 and J is TRBJ1-6; D is ambiguous. Trimming cost V 2 bases and J 4 bases, with 3 bases left between them. This CDR3 is built from 13 residues. Germline-derived CDR1 and CDR2 are ENHRY and SYGVKD. The CDR3 region has the DNA TGTGCCATCAGTGAGGGGTATAATTCACCCCTCCACTTT. This codes for CAISEGYNSPLHF.

This chain joins TRBV24-1 and TRBJ2-1, with 10 bases fitting TRBD2. CDR1 and CDR2 from the germline V gene are KGHDR and SFDVKD. Trimming at V came to 4 bases and at J to 4 bases, leaving 12 bases not matched to a gene. The CDR3 has 18 amino acids. CDR3: CATSDVGASGSWYNEQFF. In DNA form, the CDR3 reads TGTGCCACCAGTGACGTCGGGGCTAGCGGGAGTTGGTACAATGAGCAGTTCTTC.

V gene TRBV7-2 combines with J gene TRBJ2-1; D is undetermined. V shed 5 bases and J shed 3 bases, with 11 bases lying between them. This CDR3 is 14 amino acids long. Germline V gene sequence: CDR1 SGHTA, CDR2 FQGNSA. The CDR3 region is CASSRTRFYNEQFF. The CDR3, as DNA: TGTGCCAGCAGCCGAACACGGTTCTACAATGAGCAGTTCTTC.

This clonotype has ten or more counts. This chain joins TRBV12-3 or TRBV12-4 and TRBJ2-1; 10 positions match TRBD1. The CDR3 runs to 12 residues. V shed 6 bases and J 7 bases; nucleotides not matched to a gene: 0. The CDR3 DNA is TGTGCCAGCAGGGGACAGGGGAATGAGCAGTTCTTC. It codes for CASRGQGNEQFF.

The chain carries TRBV28 and TRBJ2-2; no reliable D call. The CDR3 consists of 12 residues. CDR1 and CDR2 from the germline V gene are MDHEN and SYDVKM. V lost 8 bases and J lost 8, with 12 bases in between. The CDR3 spells CASGRGVGELFF. The CDR3 nucleotides read TGTGCCAGCGGCCGTGGCGTGGGGGAGCTGTTTTTT. The variable domain in full, with the rest retrieved from reference TRBV28 and TRBJ2-2, is DVKVTQSSRYLVKRTGEKVFLECVQDMDHENMFWYRQDPGLGLRLIYFSYDVKMKEKGDIPEGYSVSREKKERFSLILESASTNQTSMYLCASGRGVGELFFGEGSRLTVL.

The sample holds a few counts of this clonotype. The CDR3 sequence: CSVAPSSYNEQFF. CDR3 in DNA: TGCAGCGTTGCACCGAGCTCCTACAATGAGCAGTTCTTC. The chain is built from TRBV29-1 and TRBJ2-1; D gene unclear. V lost 4 bases, J lost 0 bases, and 7 bases lay in between. This CDR3 is built from 13 residues. From germline, CDR1 is SQVTM and CDR2 ANQGSEA.

V usage is TRBV12-3 or TRBV12-4 and J usage is TRBJ2-1, with TRBD2 matching 9 bases. The CDR3 runs to 17 residues. Trimming removed 4 bases from V and 2 bases from J; junction bases left unmatched: 9. CDR3: CASSSLGAGGTYNEQFF. The CDR3, as DNA: TGTGCCAGCAGTTCCTTGGGGGCGGGAGGGACCTACAATGAGCAGTTCTTC.